These 26 T cell receptor beta chains were sequenced from one sample in a study of shared clonotypes between healthy human individuals. Profiling relied on immunoSEQ multiplex PCR, and the TCRdb table lists in-frame clones only, not all of them. The sample lists some 2,100,000 clones, under 97% occurring once. Material for sequencing was naive CD4+ T cells sorted from blood. Subset described: CD45RA+ positively selected. These receptors were collected from a man aged 18 to 30 in good health.

The table lists this clone with a count of one. Other DNA sequences from this sample encode an identical CDR3 as well. The CDR3 reads CASSVALTGANVLTF. CDR3 in DNA: TGTGCCAGCAGCGTAGCCTTGACTGGGGCCAACGTCCTGACTTTC. The chain carries TRBV9 and TRBJ2-6; D not certain. Germline assignment: CDR1 SGDLS and CDR2 YYNGEE. There are 15 residues in the CDR3. V lost 0 bases and J lost 2, with 6 bases in between.

The genes are TRBV6-1 and TRBJ1-3; D not resolved. Deletions cut 2 bases from V and 8 bases from J, with 7 bases between. CDR3 length: 12 amino acids. Germline lookup yields CDR1 MNHNS and CDR2 SASEGT. This CDR3 is CASSESSHTIYF. CDR3 in DNA: TGTGCCAGCAGTGAAAGTTCCCACACCATATATTTT.

The chain employs TRBV15 and TRBJ1-4; D is uncertain. The V gene lost 1 base and the J gene lost 1 base, with 4 bases spanning the gap. This CDR3 is 14 amino acids long. The germline V gene has CDR1 LNHNV and CDR2 YYDKDF (reference sequence). The CDR3 DNA reads TGTGCCACCAGCAGAGCGGTAACTAATGAAAAACTGTTTTTT. Its protein is CATSRAVTNEKLFF.

V usage is TRBV11-2 and J usage is TRBJ2-5; D is perhaps TRBD2 (6 bases). This CDR3 has 16 amino acids. The V end lost 4 bases, the J end lost 4 bases, and 19 bases lay between the germline ends. CDR1 is SGHAT and CDR2 is FQNNGV in the germline V gene. CDR3 nucleotides: TGTGCCAGCAGCTCCGTCTTCAGGAGGGGTGGAGAGACCCAGTACTTC. Encoded protein: CASSSVFRRGGETQYF.

The chain combines TRBV7-9 with TRBJ1-2, with TRBD1 matching over 10 bases. CDR3 length: 16 residues. Germline CDR1 reads SEHNR; CDR2 reads FQNEAQ (reference sequence). V shed 7 bases, J shed 4 bases, and the junction held 12 bases outside the gene matches. CDR3 DNA: TGTGCCAGCAATTACGTTCCGGGACAGGGGCCCTATGGCTACACCTTC. This encodes CASNYVPGQGPYGYTF.

This clone is a singleton in its sample. The genes are TRBV7-9 and TRBJ1-4, with 7 bases aligning to TRBD1. Germline CDR1 and CDR2: SEHNR and FQNEAQ (reference sequence). Trimming took 5 bases from V and 4 from J; bases not matched to a gene: 7. This CDR3 is 15 amino acids long. DNA for the CDR3: TGTGCCAGCAGCGCCGGGGACAGCCTTAATGAAAAACTGTTTTTT. It is translated as CASSAGDSLNEKLFF. Based on the CDR3 plus reference TRBV7-9 and TRBJ1-4, the full variable domain is DTGVSQNPRHKITKRGQNVTFRCDPISEHNRLYWYRQTLGQGPEFLTYFQNEAQLEKSRLLSDRFSAERPKGSFSTLEIQRTEQGDSAMYLCASSAGDSLNEKLFFGSGTQLSVL.

The chain is built from TRBV29-1 and TRBJ2-5; TRBD1 matches at 8 bases. Germline loops: CDR1 SQVTM, CDR2 ANQGSEA. V lost 4 bases to trimming and J lost 5 bases; unmatched junction nucleotides: 6. The CDR3 has 13 residues. CDR3 protein: CSVVAGGIETQYF. For the CDR3, the DNA is TGCAGCGTTGTGGCAGGGGGCATCGAGACCCAGTACTTC.

Comment on this clone: At one end the junction does not follow the germline gene, possibly because of a read error. In DNA form, the CDR3 reads TGTGCCAGCAGCGAAGAGGAGCTGACCGGCTACACCTTC. It specifies CASSEEELTGYTF. The chain is built from TRBV6-1 and TRBJ1-2; D gene uncertain. CDR1 and CDR2 from the germline V gene are MNHNS and SASEGT. The CDR3 is 13 amino acids.

The rearrangement links TRBV6-5 to TRBJ1-2; possible D gene TRBD1, 5 bases. Between the trimmed V and J ends, which lost 6 bases and 6 bases, there was a span of 17 bases. Germline CDR1 and CDR2: MNHEY and SVGAGI. The CDR3 has 14 amino acids. The CDR3 sequence: CASRPGLTIHGYTF. The CDR3 DNA reads TGTGCCAGCAGACCAGGGTTGACCATACATGGCTACACCTTC.

The chain is built from TRBV19 and TRBJ2-2, with 7 nucleotides matching TRBD1. The CDR3 length is 16 residues. Germline V lookup: CDR1 LNHDA, CDR2 SQIVND (reference sequence). The V gene end was trimmed by 4 bases and the J gene end by 0 bases; junction bases not matched to a gene: 5. The CDR3: CASSKQGFPNTGELFF. CDR3 bases: TGTGCCAGTAGTAAACAGGGGTTCCCGAACACCGGGGAGCTGTTTTTT.

The chain uses TRBV4-1 and TRBJ2-1; D remains unclear. The V gene's germline CDR1 is MGHRA and CDR2 YSYEKL. V was clipped by 1 base and J by 6 bases, with 7 bases between them. The CDR3 loop spans 13 amino acids. CDR3 region: CASSQGVGNEQFF. The CDR3 DNA follows: TGCGCCAGCAGCCAAGGGGTGGGCAATGAGCAGTTCTTC.

V is TRBV20-1 and J is TRBJ1-5; a possible D gene is TRBD1 (5 bases). Trimming removed 6 bases at V and 9 bases at J, with 9 bases between. Per germline, CDR1 DFQATT and CDR2 SNEGSKA (reference sequence). This CDR3 region has 10 residues. CDR3 bases: TGCAGTGCCCCAGGGCCGCCCCAGCATTTT. Residues: CSAPGPPQHF.

In regard to this clone: This sample also contains other DNA sequences that code for the same CDR3. The chain couples TRBV7-2 to TRBJ1-1; D might be TRBD1 (5 bases). Germline values: CDR1 SGHTA, CDR2 FQGNSA. Trimming removed 3 bases from V and 0 bases from J, with 8 bases in between. The CDR3 has 14 residues. Written as DNA, the CDR3 is TGTGCCAGCAGCTTGGGGGGATTGAACACTGAAGCTTTCTTT. This gives the protein CASSLGGLNTEAFF.

V usage is TRBV25-1 and J usage is TRBJ2-7; D remains ambiguous. V dropped 7 bases and J dropped 3 bases, with 7 bases sitting between them. Germline V gives CDR1 MGHDK, CDR2 SYGVNS. The CDR3 is 11 residues long. The CDR3 DNA sequence: TGTGCCAGCATGGGGTTCTACGAGCAGTACTTC. It codes for CASMGFYEQYF.

CDR3 amino acids: CASSSAGRRSTDTQYF. In nucleotides, the CDR3 is TGTGCCAGCAGCTCGGCGGGGAGACGGAGCACAGATACGCAGTATTTT. This chain joins TRBV5-4 and TRBJ2-3; possibly TRBD2 for D (6 bases). The germline CDR1 and CDR2 sequences are SGHNT and YYREEE (reference sequence). V lost 3 bases and J 0 bases, leaving 14 bases between the germline ends. CDR3 size: 16 residues.

This chain connects TRBV6-1 to TRBJ2-7; 9 positions agree with TRBD1. V was pared by 6 bases and J by 3 bases, with 9 bases of the junction left unmatched. This CDR3 is built from 15 residues. The germline V gene has CDR1 MNHNS and CDR2 SASEGT. The CDR3: CASSPTGGGGYEQYF. CDR3 DNA sequence: TGTGCCAGCAGCCCCACAGGGGGCGGAGGCTACGAGCAGTACTTC.

The chain couples TRBV29-1 to TRBJ2-3, with TRBD1 matching 10 bases. Germline CDR1 is SQVTM and CDR2 is ANQGSEA. Trimming took 6 bases from V and 3 from J; bases not matched to a gene: 12. There are 16 residues in the CDR3. CDR3 coding DNA: TGCAGCGTCTTGTCCCGGGACAGGGGCGGGACAGATACGCAGTATTTT. This sequence encodes CSVLSRDRGGTDTQYF.

This rearrangement joins TRBV30 to TRBJ1-1, with no clear D. Trimming removed 2 bases at V and 0 bases at J, with 10 bases between. Germline lookup yields CDR1 GTSNPN and CDR2 SVGIG (reference sequence). The length of the CDR3 is 14 residues. In DNA, the CDR3 is TGTGCCTGGAGTAAGGGTTCCATGAACACTGAAGCTTTCTTT. It encodes CAWSKGSMNTEAFF.

The chain combines TRBV12-5 with TRBJ2-2; D is unresolved. The CDR3 runs 16 residues. The V gene's germline CDR1 is LGHNT and CDR2 FRNRAP. The V end lost 1 base, the J end lost 2 bases, and 11 bases lay between the germline ends. Written as DNA, the CDR3 is TGTGCTAGTGGTTTGGGACTGTCAGCAAACACCGGGGAGCTGTTTTTT. Its translation is CASGLGLSANTGELFF.

This clone was counted between two and nine times. This same CDR3 is encoded by further DNA sequences in the sample. The V call is TRBV30, the J call TRBJ1-5; D is unresolved. The germline V gene encodes CDR1 GTSNPN and CDR2 SVGIG (reference sequence). V was shortened by 0 bases and J by 4 bases, with 7 bases between the two germline ends. The CDR3 loop spans 13 amino acids. The DNA for the CDR3 is TGTGCCTGGAGTGTAACAAGAAATCAGCCCCAGCATTTT. This sequence encodes CAWSVTRNQPQHF.

V is TRBV5-1 and J is TRBJ2-1, with D tentatively TRBD2 (6 bases). V lost 0 bases to trimming and J lost 7 bases, with 17 bases between them. The germline gives CDR1 SGHRS, CDR2 YFSETQ. The CDR3 consists of 16 residues. The CDR3 spells CASSLAGGPPGNEQFF. In nucleotides, the CDR3 is TGCGCCAGCAGCTTGGCCGGGGGACCCCCGGGGAATGAGCAGTTCTTC.

The CDR3: CASSLDPINNEQFF. The CDR3 region has the DNA TGTGCCAGCAGCTTAGACCCCATCAACAATGAGCAGTTCTTC. The rearrangement links TRBV11-3 to TRBJ2-1; D is unresolved. CDR1 is SGHNT and CDR2 is YENEEA in the germline V gene. This CDR3 contains 14 residues. V lost 0 bases to trimming and J lost 5 bases, with 8 bases between them.

The chain is built from TRBV29-1 and TRBJ2-3; possibly TRBD2 for D (5 bases). Germline CDR1 SQVTM, CDR2 ANQGSEA. Trimming stripped 0 bases from V and 3 bases from J, with 16 bases between. The CDR3 has 16 amino acids. In DNA, the CDR3 is TGCAGCGTTGAAGAGGGGAGTAGGTTTATAACAGATACGCAGTATTTT. The encoded protein is CSVEEGSRFITDTQYF.

This chain joins TRBV6-5 and TRBJ2-7, with 9 bases identical to TRBD1. Germline V gene sequence: CDR1 MNHEY, CDR2 SVGAGI. Trimming removed 3 bases from V and 7 bases from J; junction bases left unmatched: 10. CDR3 length equals 15 residues. CDR3 coding DNA: TGTGCCAGCAGTTATCGCCGGGACAGGGCGGGGGAGCAGTACTTC. Amino acids: CASSYRRDRAGEQYF.

V gene TRBV10-2 combines with J gene TRBJ2-7; weak D call: TRBD2 (5 bases). V dropped 6 bases and J dropped 1 base, with 13 bases sitting between them. Germline V gene sequence: CDR1 WSHSY, CDR2 SAAADI. The CDR3 covers 14 residues. The CDR3 DNA reads as TGCGCCAGCAGGGACTGGCGTTTATCCTACGAGCAGTACTTC. The encoded protein is CASRDWRLSYEQYF.

Comment on this clone: The same CDR3 also results from other DNA sequences found in this sample. The chain couples TRBV6-1 to TRBJ2-2, with D unresolved. Trimming left V 6 bases short and J 6 bases short, with 11 bases between. The CDR3 runs 13 residues. Germline values: CDR1 MNHNS, CDR2 SASEGT. CDR3 residues: CASSVDTPGELFF. The CDR3 nucleotides read TGTGCCAGCAGCGTTGACACGCCCGGGGAGCTGTTTTTT.